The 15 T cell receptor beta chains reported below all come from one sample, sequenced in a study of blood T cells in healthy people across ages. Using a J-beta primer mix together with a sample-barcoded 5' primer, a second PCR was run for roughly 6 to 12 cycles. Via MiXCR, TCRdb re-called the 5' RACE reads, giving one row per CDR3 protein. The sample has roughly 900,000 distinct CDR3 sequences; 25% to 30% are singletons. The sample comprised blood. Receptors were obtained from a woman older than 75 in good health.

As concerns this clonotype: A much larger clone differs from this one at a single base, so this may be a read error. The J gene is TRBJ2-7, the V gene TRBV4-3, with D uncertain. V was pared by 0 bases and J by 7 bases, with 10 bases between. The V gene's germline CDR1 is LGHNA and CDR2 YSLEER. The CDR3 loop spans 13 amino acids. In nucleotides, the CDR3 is TGCGCCAGCAGCCAAGACAGGTACAATGAGCAGTACTTC. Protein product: CASSQDRYNEQYF.

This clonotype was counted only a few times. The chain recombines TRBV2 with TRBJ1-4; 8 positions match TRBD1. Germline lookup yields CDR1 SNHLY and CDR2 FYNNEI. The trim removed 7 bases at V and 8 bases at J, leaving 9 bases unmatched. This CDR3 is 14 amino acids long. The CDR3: CASTQQGAEEKLFF. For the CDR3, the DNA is TGTGCCAGCACCCAGCAGGGGGCGGAAGAAAAACTGTTTTTT. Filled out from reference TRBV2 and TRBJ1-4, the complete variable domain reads EPEVTQTPSHQVTQMGQEVILRCVPISNHLYFYWYRQILGQKVEFLVSFYNNEISEKSEIFDDQFSVERPDGSNFTLKIRSTKLEDSAMYFCASTQQGAEEKLFFGSGTQLSVL.

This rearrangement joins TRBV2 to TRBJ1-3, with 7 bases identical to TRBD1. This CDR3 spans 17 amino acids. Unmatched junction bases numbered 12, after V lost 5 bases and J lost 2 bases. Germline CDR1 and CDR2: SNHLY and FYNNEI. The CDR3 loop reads CASSKRQGDLTGNTIYF. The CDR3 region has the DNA TGTGCCAGCAGTAAACGACAGGGCGACCTAACTGGAAACACCATATATTTT.

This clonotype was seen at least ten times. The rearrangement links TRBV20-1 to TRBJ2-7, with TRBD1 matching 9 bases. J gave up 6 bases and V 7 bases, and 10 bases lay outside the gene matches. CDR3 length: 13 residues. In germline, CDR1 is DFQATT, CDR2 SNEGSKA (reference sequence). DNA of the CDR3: TGCAGTGTTAGGGACAGGGAAAGGATCGAGCAGTACTTC. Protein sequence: CSVRDRERIEQYF.

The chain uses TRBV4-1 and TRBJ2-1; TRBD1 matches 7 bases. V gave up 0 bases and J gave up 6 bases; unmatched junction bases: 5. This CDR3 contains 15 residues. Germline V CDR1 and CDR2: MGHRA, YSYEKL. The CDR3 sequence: CASSQDWGQSNEQFF. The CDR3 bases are TGCGCCAGCAGCCAAGATTGGGGACAGAGCAATGAGCAGTTCTTC.

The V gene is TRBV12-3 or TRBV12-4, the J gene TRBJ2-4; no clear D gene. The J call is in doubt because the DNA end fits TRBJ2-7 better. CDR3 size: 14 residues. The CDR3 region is CASRGLATDYEQYF. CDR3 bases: TGTGCCAGCAGGGGATTGGCCACTGACTACGAGCAGTACTTC.

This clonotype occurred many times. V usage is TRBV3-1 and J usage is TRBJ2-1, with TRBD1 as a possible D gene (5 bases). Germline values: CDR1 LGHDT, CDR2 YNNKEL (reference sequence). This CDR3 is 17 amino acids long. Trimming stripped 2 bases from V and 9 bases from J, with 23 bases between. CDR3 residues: CASSQLGAALAVGEQFF. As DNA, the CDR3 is TGTGCCAGCAGCCAACTAGGGGCCGCACTCGCGGTGGGTGAGCAGTTCTTC.

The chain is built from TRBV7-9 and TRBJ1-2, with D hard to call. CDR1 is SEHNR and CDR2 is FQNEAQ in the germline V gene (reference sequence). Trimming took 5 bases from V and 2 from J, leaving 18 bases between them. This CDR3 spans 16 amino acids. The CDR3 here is CASSPPGDPGNYGYTF. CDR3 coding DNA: TGTGCCAGCAGCCCTCCGGGAGACCCGGGGAACTATGGCTACACCTTC. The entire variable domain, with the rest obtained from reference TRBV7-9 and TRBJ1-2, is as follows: DTGVSQNPRHKITKRGQNVTFRCDPISEHNRLYWYRQTLGQGPEFLTYFQNEAQLEKSRLLSDRFSAERPKGSFSTLEIQRTEQGDSAMYLCASSPPGDPGNYGYTFGSGTRLTVV.

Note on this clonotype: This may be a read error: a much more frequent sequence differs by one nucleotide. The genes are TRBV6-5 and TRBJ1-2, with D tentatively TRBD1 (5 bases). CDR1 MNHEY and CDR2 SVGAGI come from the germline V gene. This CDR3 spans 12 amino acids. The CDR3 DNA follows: TGTGCCAGCCAGGACACCAACTATGGCTACATCTTC. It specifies CASQDTNYGYIF.

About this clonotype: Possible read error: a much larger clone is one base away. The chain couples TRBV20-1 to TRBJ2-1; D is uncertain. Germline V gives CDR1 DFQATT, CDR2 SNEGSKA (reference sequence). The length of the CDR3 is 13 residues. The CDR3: CSASPFSCNEQFF. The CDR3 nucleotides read TGCAGTGCTAGTCCGTTCTCCTGCAATGAGCAGTTCTTC.

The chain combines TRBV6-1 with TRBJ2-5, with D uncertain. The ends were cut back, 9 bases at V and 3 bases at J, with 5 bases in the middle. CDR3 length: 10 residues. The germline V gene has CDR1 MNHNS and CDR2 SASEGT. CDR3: CARIEETQYF. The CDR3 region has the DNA TGTGCCAGAATAGAAGAGACCCAGTACTTC.

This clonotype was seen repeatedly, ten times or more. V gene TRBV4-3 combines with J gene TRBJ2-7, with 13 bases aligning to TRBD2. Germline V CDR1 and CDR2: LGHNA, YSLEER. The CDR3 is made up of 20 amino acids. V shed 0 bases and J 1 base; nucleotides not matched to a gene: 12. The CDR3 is CASSQDIFGRLAGGSYEQYF. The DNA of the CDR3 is TGCGCCAGCAGCCAAGATATTTTCGGTCGACTAGCGGGGGGTTCCTACGAGCAGTACTTC.

CDR3: CASKTTGGNYGYTF. The CDR3 DNA is TGTGCCAGCAAAACCACAGGGGGGAACTATGGCTACACCTTC. V gene TRBV6-2 or TRBV6-3 combines with J gene TRBJ1-2; 8 bases map to TRBD1. V lost 7 bases to trimming and J lost 2 bases; unmatched junction nucleotides: 6. Germline loops: CDR1 MNHEY, CDR2 SVGEGT. The CDR3 is 14 amino acids.

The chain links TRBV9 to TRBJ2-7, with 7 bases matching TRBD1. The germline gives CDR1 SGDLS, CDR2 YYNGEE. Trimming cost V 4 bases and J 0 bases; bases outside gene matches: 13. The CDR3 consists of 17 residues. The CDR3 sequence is CASSPMDRGPTSYEQYF. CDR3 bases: TGTGCCAGCAGCCCCATGGATAGGGGGCCCACCTCCTACGAGCAGTACTTC.

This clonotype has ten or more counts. CDR3 sequence (DNA): TGTGCCAGCAGCCGGGACCAGGCTGGGGCCAAAAACATTCAGTACTTC. Residues: CASSRDQAGAKNIQYF. V and J are TRBV7-9 and TRBJ2-4; D may be TRBD1 or TRBD2 (5 bases each). In germline, CDR1 is SEHNR, CDR2 FQNEAQ (reference sequence). This CDR3 comprises 16 residues. The ends were cut back, 5 bases at V and 1 base at J, with 15 bases in the middle.